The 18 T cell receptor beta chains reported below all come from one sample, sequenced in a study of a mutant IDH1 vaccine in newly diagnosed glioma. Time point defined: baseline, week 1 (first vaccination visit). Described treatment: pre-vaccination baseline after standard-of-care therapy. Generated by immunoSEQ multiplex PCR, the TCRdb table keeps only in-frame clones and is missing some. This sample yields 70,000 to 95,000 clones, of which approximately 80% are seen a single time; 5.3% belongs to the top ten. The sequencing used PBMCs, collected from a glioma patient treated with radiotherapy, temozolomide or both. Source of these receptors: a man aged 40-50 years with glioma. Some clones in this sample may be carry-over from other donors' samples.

CDR3 loop: CASSPDGYTEAFF. CDR3 nucleotide sequence: TGTGCCAGCAGCCCGGACGGGTACACTGAAGCTTTCTTT. The chain is built from TRBV7-9 and TRBJ1-1; D not resolved. Germline V gene lookup returns CDR1 SEHNR and CDR2 FQNEAQ (reference sequence). The ends were cut back, 5 bases at V and 3 bases at J, with 10 bases in the middle. CDR3 size: 13 residues.

CDR3 coding DNA: TGCGCCAGCAGCTTGCGGGGAAGTGAAGCTTTCTTT. It is translated as CASSLRGSEAFF. The V call is TRBV5-1, the J call TRBJ1-1, with D unclear. CDR3 size: 12 residues. The V gene's germline CDR1 is SGHRS and CDR2 YFSETQ. V lost 1 base and J lost 7, with 8 bases in between.

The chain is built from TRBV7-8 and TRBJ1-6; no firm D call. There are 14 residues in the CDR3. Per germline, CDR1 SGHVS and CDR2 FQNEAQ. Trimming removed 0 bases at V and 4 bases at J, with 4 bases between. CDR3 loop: CASSLAGYNSPLHF. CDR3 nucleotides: TGTGCCAGCAGCTTAGCGGGATATAATTCACCCCTCCACTTT.

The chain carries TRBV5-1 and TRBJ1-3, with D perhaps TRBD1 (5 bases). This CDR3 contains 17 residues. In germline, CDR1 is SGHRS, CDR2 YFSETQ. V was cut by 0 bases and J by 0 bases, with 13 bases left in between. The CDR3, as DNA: TGCGCCAGCAGCTTGGGAGGCCAGGGCGTCTCTGGAAACACCATATATTTT. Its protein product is CASSLGGQGVSGNTIYF. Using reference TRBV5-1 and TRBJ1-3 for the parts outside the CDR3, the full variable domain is KAGVTQTPRYLIKTRGQQVTLSCSPISGHRSVSWYQQTPGQGLQFLFEYFSETQRNKGNFPGRFSGRQFSNSRSEMNVSTLELGDSALYLCASSLGGQGVSGNTIYFGEGSWLTVV.

Here the CDR3 reads CASNALGGNGAFF. The CDR3 region has the DNA TGTGCCAGCAACGCCTTGGGGGGGAACGGAGCTTTCTTT. The chain recombines TRBV2 with TRBJ1-1, with D perhaps matching TRBD1 (5 bases). The CDR3 sequence is 13 residues long. The ends were cut back, 7 bases at V and 10 bases at J, with 19 bases in the middle. The V gene's germline CDR1 is SNHLY and CDR2 FYNNEI.

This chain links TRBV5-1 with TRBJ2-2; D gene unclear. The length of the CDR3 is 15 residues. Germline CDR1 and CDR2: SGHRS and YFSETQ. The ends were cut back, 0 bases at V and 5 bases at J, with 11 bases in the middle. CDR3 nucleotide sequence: TGCGCCAGCAGCTTGGACGGGCCTCGGACCGGGGAGCTGTTTTTT. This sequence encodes CASSLDGPRTGELFF.

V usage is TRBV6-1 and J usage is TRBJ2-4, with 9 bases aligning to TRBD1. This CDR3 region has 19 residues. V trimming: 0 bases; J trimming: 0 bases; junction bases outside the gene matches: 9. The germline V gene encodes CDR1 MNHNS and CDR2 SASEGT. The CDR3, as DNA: TGTGCCAGCAGTGAAGCGACGACAGGGGGAAAACTAGCCAAAAACATTCAGTACTTC. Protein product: CASSEATTGGKLAKNIQYF.

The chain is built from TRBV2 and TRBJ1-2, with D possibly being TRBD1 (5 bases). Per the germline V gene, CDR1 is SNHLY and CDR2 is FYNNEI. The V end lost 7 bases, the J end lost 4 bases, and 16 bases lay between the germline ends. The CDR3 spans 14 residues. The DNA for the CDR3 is TGTGCCAGCAAATGGATGGCAGGGCTCTATGGCTACACCTTC. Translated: CASKWMAGLYGYTF.

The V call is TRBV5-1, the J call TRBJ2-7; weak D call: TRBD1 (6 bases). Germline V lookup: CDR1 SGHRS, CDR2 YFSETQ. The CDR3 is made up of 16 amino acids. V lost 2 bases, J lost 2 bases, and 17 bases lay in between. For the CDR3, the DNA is TGCGCCAGCAGCTTATACGAGGGGGACCCTCCCTACGAGCAGTACTTC. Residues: CASSLYEGDPPYEQYF. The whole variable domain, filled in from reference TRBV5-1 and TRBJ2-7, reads KAGVTQTPRYLIKTRGQQVTLSCSPISGHRSVSWYQQTPGQGLQFLFEYFSETQRNKGNFPGRFSGRQFSNSRSEMNVSTLELGDSALYLCASSLYEGDPPYEQYFGPGTRLTVT.

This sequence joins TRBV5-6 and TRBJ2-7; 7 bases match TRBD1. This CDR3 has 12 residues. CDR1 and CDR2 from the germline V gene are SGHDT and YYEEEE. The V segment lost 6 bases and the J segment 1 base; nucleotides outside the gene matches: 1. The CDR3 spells CASTTGSYEQYF. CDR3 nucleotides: TGTGCCAGCACGACAGGGTCCTACGAGCAGTACTTC. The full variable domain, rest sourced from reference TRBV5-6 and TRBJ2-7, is DAGVTQSPTHLIKTRGQQVTLRCSPKSGHDTVSWYQQALGQGPQFIFQYYEEEERQRGNFPDRFSGHQFPNYSSELNVNALLLGDSALYLCASTTGSYEQYFGPGTRLTVT.

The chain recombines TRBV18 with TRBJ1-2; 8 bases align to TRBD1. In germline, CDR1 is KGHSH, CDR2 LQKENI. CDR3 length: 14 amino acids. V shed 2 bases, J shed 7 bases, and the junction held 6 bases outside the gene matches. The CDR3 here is CASSPMDRAGGYTF. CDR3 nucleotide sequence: TGTGCCAGCTCACCAATGGACAGGGCCGGTGGCTACACCTTC.

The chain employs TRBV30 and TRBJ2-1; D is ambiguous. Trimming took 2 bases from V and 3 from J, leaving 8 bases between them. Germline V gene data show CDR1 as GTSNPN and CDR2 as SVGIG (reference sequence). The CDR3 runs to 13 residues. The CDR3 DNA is TGTGCCTGGAGTAGGGCAGGCTACAATGAGCAGTTCTTC. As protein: CAWSRAGYNEQFF. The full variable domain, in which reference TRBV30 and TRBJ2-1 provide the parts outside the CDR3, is SQTIHQWPATLVQPVGSPLSLECTVEGTSNPNLYWYRQAAGRGLQLLFYSVGIGQISSEVPQNLSASRPQDRQFILSSKKLLLSDSGFYLCAWSRAGYNEQFFGPGTRLTVL.

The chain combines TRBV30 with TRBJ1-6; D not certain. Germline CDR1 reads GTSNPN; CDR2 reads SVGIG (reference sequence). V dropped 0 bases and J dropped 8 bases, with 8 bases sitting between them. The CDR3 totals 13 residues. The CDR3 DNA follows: TGTGCCTGGAGTGTACAAGAGTATTCACCCCTCCACTTT. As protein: CAWSVQEYSPLHF.

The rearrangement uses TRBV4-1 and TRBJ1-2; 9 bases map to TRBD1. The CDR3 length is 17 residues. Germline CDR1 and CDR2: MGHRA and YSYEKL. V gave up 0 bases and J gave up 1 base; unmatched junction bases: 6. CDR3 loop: CASSQDWDRDLNYGYTF. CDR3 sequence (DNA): TGCGCCAGCAGCCAAGATTGGGACAGGGACCTTAACTATGGCTACACCTTC.

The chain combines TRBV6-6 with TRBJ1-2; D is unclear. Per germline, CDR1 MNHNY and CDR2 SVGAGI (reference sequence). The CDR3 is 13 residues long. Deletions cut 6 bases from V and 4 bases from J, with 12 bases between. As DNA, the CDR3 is TGTGCCAGCAGGGGCCCGGATGGCTATGGCTACACCTTC. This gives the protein CASRGPDGYGYTF.

The CDR3 DNA follows: TGTGCCAGCAGCTTAGCCGCACAGGGCTACGAGCAGTACTTC. It codes for CASSLAAQGYEQYF. V usage is TRBV11-3 and J usage is TRBJ2-7; possibly TRBD1 for D (6 bases). The germline V gene encodes CDR1 SGHNT and CDR2 YENEEA. Trimming removed 1 base at V and 3 bases at J, with 10 bases between. CDR3 size: 14 residues.

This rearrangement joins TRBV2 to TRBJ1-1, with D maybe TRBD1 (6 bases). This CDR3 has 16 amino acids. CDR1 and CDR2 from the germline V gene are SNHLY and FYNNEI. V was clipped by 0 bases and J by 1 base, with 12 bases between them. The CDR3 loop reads CASSEARGTPNTEAFF. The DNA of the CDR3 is TGTGCCAGCAGTGAAGCGAGGGGGACACCGAACACTGAAGCTTTCTTT.

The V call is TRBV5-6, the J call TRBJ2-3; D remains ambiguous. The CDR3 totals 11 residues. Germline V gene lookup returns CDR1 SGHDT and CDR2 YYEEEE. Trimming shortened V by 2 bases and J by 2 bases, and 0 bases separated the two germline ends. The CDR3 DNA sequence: TGTGCCAGCAGCTTCACAGATACGCAGTATTTT. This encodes CASSFTDTQYF.